Shown below are 15 T cell receptor beta chains from a single sample sequenced in a study of T cell responses to AZD1222 COVID-19 vaccine. Only in-frame clones appear in the TCRdb table, and some are missing; sequencing was by immunoSEQ multiplex PCR. The sample records around 110,000 clones, 88% being singletons. The sequencing used peripheral blood, collected on day 0 of AZD1222 vaccination. The receptors come from an adult in good health.

The chain recombines TRBV11-2 with TRBJ2-7, with D tentatively TRBD2 (8 bases). From germline, CDR1 is SGHAT and CDR2 FQNNGV. V lost 6 bases and J lost 9, with 21 bases in between. The CDR3 contains 14 residues. CDR3 amino acids: CASRAGGRGGTQYF. The CDR3 DNA is TGTGCCAGCAGAGCAGGGGGACGGGGGGGAACGCAGTACTTC. Full variable domain (rest looked up from reference TRBV11-2 and TRBJ2-7): EAGVAQSPRYKIIEKRQSVAFWCNPISGHATLYWYQQILGQGPKLLIQFQNNGVVDDSQLPKDRFSAERLKGVDSTLKIQPAKLEDSAVYLCASRAGGRGGTQYFGPGTRLTVT.

The gene calls are TRBV4-1 and TRBJ2-5; 8 positions agree with TRBD2. The CDR3 covers 16 residues. Germline values: CDR1 MGHRA, CDR2 YSYEKL. The V gene end was trimmed by 1 base and the J gene end by 1 base; junction bases not matched to a gene: 5. The CDR3 loop is CASSQVSGGAQETQYF. In DNA form, the CDR3 reads TGCGCCAGCAGCCAAGTTTCCGGGGGGGCCCAAGAGACCCAGTACTTC.

This clone was found a few times. The genes are TRBV7-6 and TRBJ1-5, with 7 bases identical to TRBD1. The CDR3 runs to 14 residues. J was trimmed by 5 bases and V by 5 bases; bases with no gene match: 6. Per the germline V gene, CDR1 is SGHVS and CDR2 is FNYEAQ. CDR3 region: CASSRQGVDQPQHF. The CDR3 DNA follows: TGTGCCAGCAGCCGACAGGGAGTTGATCAGCCCCAGCATTTT.

This chain uses TRBV7-9 with TRBJ1-1; D gene uncertain. V was trimmed by 5 bases and J by 6 bases, leaving 13 bases between them. Per the germline V gene, CDR1 is SEHNR and CDR2 is FQNEAQ (reference sequence). The CDR3 runs 13 residues. The CDR3 here is CASSALVWAEAFF. CDR3 nucleotides: TGTGCCAGCAGCGCTCTAGTGTGGGCTGAAGCTTTCTTT.

The chain has TRBV30 and TRBJ1-5; tentatively, D is TRBD1 (5 bases). CDR1 is GTSNPN, CDR2 SVGIG, per germline (reference sequence). The germline V and J ends were trimmed by 1 base and 5 bases, with 9 bases remaining between them. This CDR3 is built from 13 residues. The CDR3 nucleotides are TGTGCCTGGAGTGACGGGGGAGATCAGCCCCAGCATTTT. Protein product: CAWSDGGDQPQHF.

For the CDR3, the DNA is TGTGCCAGCAGCCAAGAATGGACAGGGCCCCAGAGCTCCTACAATGAGCAGTTCTTC. It specifies CASSQEWTGPQSSYNEQFF. The chain joins TRBV3-1 (or the pseudogene TRBV3-2) to TRBJ2-1; TRBD1 agrees at 8 bases. CDR1 LGHDT and CDR2 YNNKEL come from the germline V gene (reference sequence). Unmatched junction bases numbered 10, after V lost 0 bases and J lost 0 bases. The length of the CDR3 is 19 residues.

The chain links TRBV7-3 to TRBJ2-1, with TRBD2 matching over 8 bases. Germline-derived CDR1 and CDR2 are SGHTA and FQGTGA. The CDR3 sequence is 16 residues long. Germline trimming cut 0 bases from V and 6 bases from J; bases unmatched to any gene: 7. The CDR3 DNA follows: TGTGCCAGCAGCTTAACAGCGGGAGAGGCTGGCAATGAGCAGTTCTTC. Translated, it gives CASSLTAGEAGNEQFF.

This sequence joins TRBV9 and TRBJ1-1; no definite D call. The CDR3 is 14 residues long. Trimming removed 4 bases from V and 4 bases from J, with 14 bases in between. CDR1 is SGDLS and CDR2 is YYNGEE in the germline V gene. CDR3 DNA sequence: TGTGCCAGCAGCAACCCTCCAGTGGGCACTGAAGCTTTCTTT. Translating it yields CASSNPPVGTEAFF.

The sample holds a few counts of this clone. The chain uses TRBV18 and TRBJ2-3, with D hard to call. This CDR3 comprises 16 residues. V lost 3 bases, J lost 0 bases, and 13 bases lay in between. Germline CDR1 and CDR2: KGHSH and LQKENI. The CDR3 reads CASSPPLMGSTDTQYF. For the CDR3, the DNA is TGTGCCAGCTCACCGCCCTTGATGGGGAGCACAGATACGCAGTATTTT.

V usage is TRBV18 and J usage is TRBJ1-2, with a possible D match to TRBD1 (5 bases). V lost 3 bases, J lost 8 bases, and 10 bases lay in between. Germline loops: CDR1 KGHSH, CDR2 LQKENI. The CDR3 extends over 12 amino acids. The CDR3, as DNA: TGTGCCAGCTCACCCTCGACAGACGGCTACACCTTC. Amino acid sequence: CASSPSTDGYTF. The full variable domain, completed using reference TRBV18 and TRBJ1-2, is NAGVMQNPRHLVRRRGQEARLRCSPMKGHSHVYWYRQLPEEGLKFMVYLQKENIIDESGMPKERFSAEFPKEGPSILRIQQVVRGDSAAYFCASSPSTDGYTFGSGTRLTVV.

The rearrangement uses TRBV9 and TRBJ1-3; D remains ambiguous. Germline V CDR1 and CDR2: SGDLS, YYNGEE. V was pared by 3 bases and J by 6 bases, with 10 bases between. This CDR3 has 13 residues. In DNA, the CDR3 is TGTGCCAGCAGCGGGAAAGGAGAAAACACCATATATTTT. It codes for CASSGKGENTIYF.

This chain joins TRBV6-5 and TRBJ1-6; D may be TRBD1 (6 bases). Germline CDR1 and CDR2: MNHEY and SVGAGI. There are 15 residues in the CDR3. The V and J ends lost 7 bases and 1 base respectively, with 11 bases between them. CDR3 coding DNA: TGTGCCAGCACTCGGGACACTTCCTATAATTCACCCCTCCACTTT. Translation: CASTRDTSYNSPLHF.

This chain joins TRBV27 and TRBJ2-4; 10 bases are a match to TRBD2. V lost 8 bases, J lost 8 bases, and 24 bases stayed unmatched. Germline loops: CDR1 MNHEY, CDR2 SMNVEV (reference sequence). The CDR3 sequence is 19 residues long. The CDR3 sequence is CASSGEGGTSGNYADIQYF. CDR3 in DNA: TGTGCCAGCTCCGGGGAGGGGGGCACTAGCGGGAATTACGCGGACATTCAGTACTTC.

The rearrangement uses TRBV7-6 and TRBJ1-3, with TRBD1 identical over 8 bases. The CDR3 covers 16 residues. Germline V gene lookup returns CDR1 SGHVS and CDR2 FNYEAQ. With 3 bases clipped from V and 3 bases from J, the junction kept 7 bases outside the gene matches. This chain's CDR3 is CASSFSAGGSGNTIYF. The CDR3 DNA reads TGTGCCAGCAGCTTTTCTGCAGGGGGCAGTGGAAACACCATATATTTT. The full variable domain, completed using reference TRBV7-6 and TRBJ1-3, is GAGVSQSPRYKVTKRGQDVALRCDPISGHVSLYWYRQALGQGPEFLTYFNYEAQQDKSGLPNDRFSAERPEGSISTLTIQRTEQRDSAMYRCASSFSAGGSGNTIYFGEGSWLTVV.

This clone was detected a few times. Other DNA sequences in this specimen translate into the identical CDR3. This sequence joins TRBV19 and TRBJ1-5; D perhaps matches TRBD1 (6 bases). V dropped 6 bases and J dropped 2 bases, with 14 bases sitting between them. This CDR3 spans 15 amino acids. Germline V CDR1 and CDR2: LNHDA, SQIVND (reference sequence). CDR3 region: CASSSQGRGNQPQHF. The CDR3 nucleotides are TGTGCCAGTAGCTCACAGGGCCGGGGCAATCAGCCCCAGCATTTT.